The 10 T cell receptor beta chains below all came from one sample that was sequenced in a study of cytomegalovirus exposure and HLA in healthy donors (dated by TCRdb to about 2017). The library was built by means of the immunoSEQ multiplex PCR assay. The multiplex PCR relied on a mix of 60 forward primers for TCR Vbeta segments and 13 reverse primers for TCR Jbeta segments. Imported from immuneACCESS, the table was reduced by TCRdb to in-frame sequences with V and J called. These copies leave out some clones; in studies compared against another copy, an unresolved V gene accounts for under half, and the cause of the remainder is not known. The sample table lists 130,000 or so clones, around 8.5% of them with a count of one. Of the sample, under 5.5% is held by the ten largest clones. Sequenced input: PBMCs. These receptors came from a man aged 35-49 years in good health and CMV-seronegative.

The V call is TRBV10-3, the J call TRBJ2-7; 8 positions agree with TRBD1. Per the germline V gene, CDR1 is ENHRY and CDR2 is SYGVKD. Losses at the gene ends were 8 bases for V and 2 bases for J; bases not matched to a gene: 2. The CDR3 is 12 residues long. The chain's CDR3 is CAIGGQAYEQYF. CDR3 DNA: TGTGCCATCGGGGGACAGGCCTACGAGCAGTACTTC.

V and J are TRBV23-1 and TRBJ1-1; 10 bases are shared with TRBD1. TRBV23-1 is sorted into the ORF group, with uncertain function. This CDR3 region has 19 residues. The trim removed 2 bases at V and 1 base at J, leaving 13 bases unmatched. CDR3 coding DNA: TGCGCCAGCAGTCAAGGTGAGGCCGGGACAGGGGTGGAGAACACTGAAGCTTTCTTT. This codes for CASSQGEAGTGVENTEAFF.

This clone was seen a single time. The junction departs from germline at one end; a sequencing error may be responsible. V and J are TRBV5-1 and TRBJ2-1; 10 positions agree with TRBD2. The CDR3 runs 18 residues. Germline V gene sequence: CDR1 SGHRS, CDR2 YFSETQ. CDR3 nucleotide sequence: TGCGCCAGCAGCTTGGCCGGCATCCGCGGGACTAGCGACAATGAGCAGGTCTTC. It specifies CASSLAGIRGTSDNEQVF.

Only a few counts were recorded for this clone. The V and J genes are TRBV19 and TRBJ2-1; 8 positions agree with TRBD2. The CDR3 runs 14 residues. Germline V gene sequence: CDR1 LNHDA, CDR2 SQIVND (reference sequence). The V and J ends lost 7 bases and 11 bases, in that order; junction bases with no gene match: 13. CDR3 DNA: TGTGCCAGTACCCCGACCGGGGGGGGCCATAAGCAGTTCTTC. Translation: CASTPTGGGHKQFF.

The chain employs TRBV27 and TRBJ1-5, with a possible D match to TRBD1 (5 bases). Germline V lookup: CDR1 MNHEY, CDR2 SMNVEV (reference sequence). The V and J ends lost 4 bases and 2 bases respectively, with 12 bases between them. CDR3 length: 15 amino acids. CDR3 region: CASSSGVERNQPQHF. DNA of the CDR3: TGTGCCAGCAGTTCGGGGGTGGAACGCAATCAGCCCCAGCATTTT.

The V call is TRBV5-6, the J call TRBJ2-7; no definite D call. V was clipped by 4 bases and J by 2 bases, with 4 bases between them. Germline lookup yields CDR1 SGHDT and CDR2 YYEEEE. This CDR3 has 11 amino acids. The CDR3 is CASSRAYEQYF. CDR3 nucleotide sequence: TGTGCCAGCAGCCGAGCCTACGAGCAGTACTTC.

This clone has just a few counts. This chain links TRBV30 with TRBJ1-1; D is perhaps TRBD1 (6 bases). V shed 3 bases and J shed 8 bases, with 10 bases lying between them. Germline-derived CDR1 and CDR2 are GTSNPN and SVGIG (reference sequence). The CDR3 runs 11 residues. The CDR3 region has the DNA TGTGCCTGGAGGGGAGACAGGGAAGCTTTCTTT. Translating it yields CAWRGDREAFF.

This clone has only a few counts. The chain is built from TRBV27 and TRBJ2-1; D is possibly TRBD1 (5 bases). Germline V gene sequence: CDR1 MNHEY, CDR2 SMNVEV (reference sequence). V was clipped by 5 bases and J by 12 bases, with 14 bases between them. CDR3 length equals 12 residues. The CDR3 region has the DNA TGTGCCAGCAGTCCAGGGTCCTCCATGCAGTTCTTC. As protein: CASSPGSSMQFF.

This clone was counted between two and nine times. The CDR3 region is CASRAGTGVYEQYF. CDR3 bases: TGTGCCAGCAGGGCCGGGACAGGAGTCTACGAGCAGTACTTC. V is TRBV7-2 and J is TRBJ2-7; 8 bases fit TRBD1. V gave up 6 bases and J gave up 3 bases; unmatched junction bases: 7. CDR3 length equals 14 residues. CDR1 and CDR2 from the germline V gene are SGHTA and FQGNSA.

The rearrangement joins TRBV6-6 to TRBJ1-2; 7 bases line up with TRBD1. The V and J ends lost 11 bases and 4 bases, in that order; junction bases with no gene match: 10. The CDR3 runs to 13 residues. Germline CDR1 MNHNY, CDR2 SVGAGI (reference sequence). CDR3 residues: CASRGGQLYGYTF. The CDR3 DNA reads as TGTGCCTCACGAGGGGGACAGCTCTATGGCTACACCTTC.